These 8 T cell receptor beta chains share one sample of origin, sequenced in a study of tumor-infiltrating lymphocytes in primary liver carcinoma. From roughly 0.5 ug total RNA, TCR beta cDNA was generated with a primer in the constant region. Slightly modified ARM-PCR served as the procedure for the TCR beta libraries. These libraries came from three rounds of nested multiplex PCR. The first two PCR rounds used TRBV1-TRBV30 forward primers with a C-beta reverse primer, about 10 cycles each. TCRdb re-called the multiplex PCR reads with MiXCR, one entry per CDR3 protein. The repertoire holds roughly 180,000 distinct CDR3 sequences, with around 60% as singletons. Unsorted whole blood yielded blood RNA, and germline DNA was extracted as well. Material: peripheral blood. The receptors were sampled from a man aged 40-50 years with primary liver carcinoma and hepatitis B virus infection.

The rearrangement joins TRBV7-9 to TRBJ2-1, with D possibly matching TRBD2 (6 bases). The CDR3 covers 12 residues. V was trimmed by 5 bases and J by 8 bases, leaving 10 bases between them. Germline V gene sequence: CDR1 SEHNR, CDR2 FQNEAQ (reference sequence). The CDR3 region has the DNA TGTGCCAGCAGCCCAACGGGGGATGAGCAGTTCTTC. This codes for CASSPTGDEQFF. The full variable domain, its missing parts supplied by reference TRBV7-9 and TRBJ2-1, is DTGVSQNPRHKITKRGQNVTFRCDPISEHNRLYWYRQTLGQGPEFLTYFQNEAQLEKSRLLSDRFSAERPKGSFSTLEIQRTEQGDSAMYLCASSPTGDEQFFGPGTRLTVL.

This sequence joins TRBV21-1 and TRBJ2-1; TRBD1, as called in the table, went unchecked against the DNA. TRBV21-1 is a known pseudogene. The CDR3 has 15 residues. For the CDR3, the DNA is TGTGCCAGCAGCACCCAACTCAGACAGTCAAATGAGCAGTTCTTC. Amino acid sequence: CASSTQLRQSNEQFF.

This clonotype was seen only once. A read error is possible here, since a much larger clone lies one base away. This sequence joins TRBV11-2 and TRBJ2-7; D is ambiguous. Germline V gene data show CDR1 as SGHAT and CDR2 as FQNNGV. The ends were cut back, 5 bases at V and 0 bases at J, with 11 bases in the middle. The CDR3 loop spans 14 amino acids. The CDR3 DNA reads as TGTGCCAGCAGCCCACGGGCCACCTCCTACGAGCAGTACTTC. This encodes CASSPRATSYEQYF. The complete variable domain, with remaining parts taken from reference TRBV11-2 and TRBJ2-7, reads EAGVAQSPRYKIIEKRQSVAFWCNPISGHATLYWYQQILGQGPKLLIQFQNNGVVDDSQLPKDRFSAERLKGVDSTLKIQPAKLEDSAVYLCASSPRATSYEQYFGPGTRLTVT.

The rearrangement uses TRBV6-6 and TRBJ2-2; D possibly corresponds to TRBD2 (6 bases). Trimming removed 7 bases from V and 3 bases from J, with 9 bases in between. The CDR3 is 13 residues long. CDR1 and CDR2 (germline): MNHNY, SVGAGI (reference sequence). The CDR3 DNA follows: TGTGCCAGCATTGGAGGGGACACCGGGGAGCTGTTTTTT. Translation: CASIGGDTGELFF.

The V gene is TRBV12-3 or TRBV12-4, the J gene TRBJ2-4, with D possibly being TRBD2 (6 bases). The CDR3 is made up of 12 amino acids. The ends were cut back, 5 bases at V and 10 bases at J, with 12 bases in the middle. The CDR3 DNA is TGTGCCAGCAGTCCCAGGAGGGAAATTCAGTACTTC. Amino acids: CASSPRREIQYF.

The sample holds one count of this clonotype. The germline gene is not matched at one end of the junction; a read error may be the cause. The rearrangement links TRBV11-2 to TRBJ2-2; D tentatively reads TRBD1 or TRBD2 (6 bases each). Germline V gene lookup returns CDR1 SGHAT and CDR2 FQNNGV. The CDR3 loop spans 15 amino acids. CDR3 protein: CASSLGGRDTVELFF. The CDR3 nucleotides are TGTGCCAGCAGCTTGGGGGGCCGCGACACCGTGGAGCTGTTTTTT.

The genes are TRBV6-1 and TRBJ2-2; 9 bases align to TRBD2. CDR1 and CDR2 from the germline V gene are MNHNS and SASEGT. V dropped 8 bases and J dropped 8; count of bases not matched to a gene: 18. The CDR3 extends over 17 amino acids. In nucleotides, the CDR3 is TGTGCCAGCTATTGGGCTAGCGGGACGCAAGCGTCAGGGGAGCTGTTTTTT. This translates into CASYWASGTQASGELFF.

The chain couples TRBV5-1 to TRBJ2-3; 10 bases map to TRBD2. Losses at the gene ends were 4 bases for V and 1 base for J; bases not matched to a gene: 12. CDR3 length: 18 amino acids. CDR1 is SGHRS, CDR2 YFSETQ, per germline. The CDR3 coding sequence is TGCGCCAGCAGCCAAGGACTAGCGGTCCTACCAGGCACAGATACGCAGTATTTT. It specifies CASSQGLAVLPGTDTQYF.